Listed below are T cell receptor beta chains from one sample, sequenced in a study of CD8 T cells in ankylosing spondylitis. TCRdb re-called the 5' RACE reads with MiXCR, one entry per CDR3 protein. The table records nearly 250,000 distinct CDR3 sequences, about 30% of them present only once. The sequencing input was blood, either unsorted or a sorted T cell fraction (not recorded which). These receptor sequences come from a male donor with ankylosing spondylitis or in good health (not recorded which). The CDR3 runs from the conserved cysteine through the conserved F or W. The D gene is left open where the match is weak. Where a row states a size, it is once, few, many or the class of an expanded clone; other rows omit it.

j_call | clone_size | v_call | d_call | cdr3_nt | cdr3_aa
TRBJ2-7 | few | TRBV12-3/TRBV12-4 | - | TGTGCCAGCAGTCATGGGGGGTACGAGCAGTACTTC | CASSHGGYEQYF
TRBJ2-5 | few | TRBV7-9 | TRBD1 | TGTGCCAGCAGCCGGGGACCGGGACAGGGGAAAGAGACCCAGTACTTC | CASSRGPGQGKETQYF
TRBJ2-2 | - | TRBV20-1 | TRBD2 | TGCAGTGCTAGGGGGGGGACTAGGGACACCGGGGAGCTGTTTTTT | CSARGGTRDTGELFF
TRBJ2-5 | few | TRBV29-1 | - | TGCAGCGTTGTCCCCAGGGAAGAGGGGGAGACCCAGTACTTC | CSVVPREEGETQYF
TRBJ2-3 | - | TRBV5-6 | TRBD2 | TGTGCCAGCAGCTTCCCGACTAGCGGGGGTAGCACAGATACGCAGTATTTT | CASSFPTSGGSTDTQYF
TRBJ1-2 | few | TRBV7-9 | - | TGTGCCAGCAGCTCCACGAGAGGCGCAGACTATGGCTACACCTTC | CASSSTRGADYGYTF
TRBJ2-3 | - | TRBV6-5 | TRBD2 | TGTGCCAGCAGTTACGAGGGGACTATCCTCGGAGATACGCAGTATTTT | CASSYEGTILGDTQYF
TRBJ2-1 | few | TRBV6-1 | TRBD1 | TGTGCCAGCAGCTTGACAGGGGTGAATGAGCAGTTCTTC | CASSLTGVNEQFF
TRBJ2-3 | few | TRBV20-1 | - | TGCAGTGCTAGAGGGACAGACTTGTATACGCAGTATTTT | CSARGTDLYTQYF
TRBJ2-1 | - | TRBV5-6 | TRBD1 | TGTGCCAGCAGCTTCGGCAGGGGGCAGAGCTACAATGAGCAGTTCTTC | CASSFGRGQSYNEQFF
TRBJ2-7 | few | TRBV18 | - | TGTGCCAGCTCAACGGGGATAGAGTACGAGCAGTACTTC | CASSTGIEYEQYF
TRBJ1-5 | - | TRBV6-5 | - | TGTGCCAGCAGTTACCTATCGGGGGAGGGCAATCAGCCCCAGCATTTT | CASSYLSGEGNQPQHF
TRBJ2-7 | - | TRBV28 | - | TGTGCCAGCAGTTTAGCCAAGTGGCCCTACGAGCAGTACTTC | CASSLAKWPYEQYF
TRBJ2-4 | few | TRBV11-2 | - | TGTGCCAGCAGCCCTGGGCTCAGGGGCGGTACGGCCAAAAACATTCAGTACTTC | CASSPGLRGGTAKNIQYF
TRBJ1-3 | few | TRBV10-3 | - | TGTGCCATCAGCAAGACAGGAGAAACTCGAAACACCATATATTTT | CAISKTGETRNTIYF
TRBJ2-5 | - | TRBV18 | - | TGTGCCAGCTCACCTGTAGAAGAGACCCAGTACTTC | CASSPVEETQYF
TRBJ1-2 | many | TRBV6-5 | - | TGTGCCAGCAGTTACTTTGGGGGGCTGATGAGTGGCTACACCTTC | CASSYFGGLMSGYTF
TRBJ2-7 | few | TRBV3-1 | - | TGTGCCAGCAGCCAAGAAACCCGGGGAGTCTACGAGCAGTACTTC | CASSQETRGVYEQYF
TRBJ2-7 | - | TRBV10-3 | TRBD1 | TGTGCCACCCAGGACAGGGAGATCTACGAGCAGTACTTC | CATQDREIYEQYF
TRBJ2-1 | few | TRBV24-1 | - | TGTGCCACCAGCGCTGTGGCGCCCCAGCAGTTCTTC | CATSAVAPQQFF
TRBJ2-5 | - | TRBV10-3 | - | TGTGCCATCAGGGGCAGGGAACAAGAGACCCAGTACTTC | CAIRGREQETQYF
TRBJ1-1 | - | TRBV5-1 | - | TGCGCCAGCCGGAACCCTCCCACTGAAGCTTTCTTT | CASRNPPTEAFF
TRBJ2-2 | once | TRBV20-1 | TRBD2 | TGCAGTGCGCAAATAGCGGGGGGGCGGACCGGGGAGCTGTTTTTT | CSAQIAGGRTGELFF
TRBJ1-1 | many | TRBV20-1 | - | TGCAGCCCCGACGGTAACACTGAAGCTTTCTTT | CSPDGNTEAFF
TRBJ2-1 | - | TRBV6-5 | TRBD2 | TGTGCCAGCAGTTACTCGATGCTCCTAGCGGGGGGGCCAAACAATGAGCAGTTCTTC | CASSYSMLLAGGPNNEQFF
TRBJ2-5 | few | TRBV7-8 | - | TGTGCCAGCAGCCCTCAGGGTCGGGATCAAGAGACCCAGTACTTC | CASSPQGRDQETQYF
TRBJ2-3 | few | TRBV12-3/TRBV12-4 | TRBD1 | TGTGCCAGCAGTTCAACCACCGGGACAGTCAGCGCAGATACGCAGTATTTT | CASSSTTGTVSADTQYF
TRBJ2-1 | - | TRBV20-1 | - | TGCAGTGCTAGGGCTCAAGGACGCTACAATGAGCAGTTCTTC | CSARAQGRYNEQFF
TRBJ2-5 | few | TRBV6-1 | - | TGTGCCAGCAGGCGTGGGCTAGCCGGCGAAGAGACCCAGTACTTC | CASRRGLAGEETQYF
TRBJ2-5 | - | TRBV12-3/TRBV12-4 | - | TGTGCCAGCAGCATGGACAGCCTCCTTGGGACCCAGTACTTC | CASSMDSLLGTQYF
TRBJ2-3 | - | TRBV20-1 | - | TGCAGTGCTAGTGTAAGCAGCGGCACAGATACGCAGTATTTT | CSASVSSGTDTQYF
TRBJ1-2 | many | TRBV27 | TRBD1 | TGTGCCAGCAGTTCACGGACAGGGGGCGAATACGGCTACACCTTC | CASSSRTGGEYGYTF
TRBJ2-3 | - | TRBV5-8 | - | TGTGCCAGCAGCCACTGGGTCGCTACGCAGTATTTT | CASSHWVATQYF
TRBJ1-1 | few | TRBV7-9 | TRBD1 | TGTGCCAGCAGCTTATACAGGGGCTTGAACACTGAAGCTTTCTTT | CASSLYRGLNTEAFF
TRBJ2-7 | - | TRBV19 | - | TGTGCCAGTAGTATAGGCAGGGATGCCTACGAGCAGTACTTC | CASSIGRDAYEQYF
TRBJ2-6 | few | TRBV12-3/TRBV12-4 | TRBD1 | TGTGCCAGCAGTTTAGCCGGGGACAGCCTCTCTGGGGCCAACGTCCTGACTTTC | CASSLAGDSLSGANVLTF
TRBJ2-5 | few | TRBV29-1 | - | TGCAGCGTTGAAGAGGGCCTAGAGGCTGCGGAGACCCAGTACTTC | CSVEEGLEAAETQYF
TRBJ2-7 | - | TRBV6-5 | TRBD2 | TGTGCCAGCAGTTACCTAGCGGGGGGGCGGTACGAGCAGTACTTC | CASSYLAGGRYEQYF
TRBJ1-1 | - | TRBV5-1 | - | TGCGCCAGCAGCTTGGAGGGCAGGGTGAACACTGAAGCTTTCTTT | CASSLEGRVNTEAFF
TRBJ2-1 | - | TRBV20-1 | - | TGCTGTGCCCAGATACAGGGAACGACTCGGGATGAGCAGTTCTTC | CCAQIQGTTRDEQFF
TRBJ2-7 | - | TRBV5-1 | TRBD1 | TGCGCCAGCAGCGCCCGGACAGGAACTCTGAACGAGCAGTACTTC | CASSARTGTLNEQYF
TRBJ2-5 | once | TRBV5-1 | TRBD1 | TGCGCCAGCAGCCCAGAATGGACAGGGAAAGAGACCCAGTACTTC | CASSPEWTGKETQYF
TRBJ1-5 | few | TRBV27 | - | TGTGCCAGCAGTTCCAGGGAAAGCCAGCCCCAGCATTTT | CASSSRESQPQHF
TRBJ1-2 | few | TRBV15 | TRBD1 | TGTGCCACCAGCGGCTCGGGACAGGGGAGGAATGGCTACACCTTC | CATSGSGQGRNGYTF